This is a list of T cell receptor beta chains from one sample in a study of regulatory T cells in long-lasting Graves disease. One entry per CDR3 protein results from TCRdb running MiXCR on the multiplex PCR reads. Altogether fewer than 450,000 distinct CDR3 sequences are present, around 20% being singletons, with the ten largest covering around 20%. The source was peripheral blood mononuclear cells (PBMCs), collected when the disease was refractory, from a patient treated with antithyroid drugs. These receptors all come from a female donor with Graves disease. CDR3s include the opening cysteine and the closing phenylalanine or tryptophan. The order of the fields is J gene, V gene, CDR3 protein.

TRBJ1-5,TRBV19,CASSTGTGGYSNQPQHF
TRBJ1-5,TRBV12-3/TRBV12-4,CASTSDVGQPQHF
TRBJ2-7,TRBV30,CAWRGTSQQYF
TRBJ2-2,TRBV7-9,CASSLYYGELFF
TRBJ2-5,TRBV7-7,CASSSGEVGRETQYF
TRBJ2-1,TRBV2,CASGGGDASSYNEQFF
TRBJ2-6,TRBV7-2,CASSQIGSGANVLTF
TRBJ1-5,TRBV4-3,CASSPGTGVRNQPQHF
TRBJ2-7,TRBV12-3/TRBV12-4,CASSLGGLEQYF
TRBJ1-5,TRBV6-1,CASSVEGRSQPQHF
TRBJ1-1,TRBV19,CASTLGDWGTEAFF
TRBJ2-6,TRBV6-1,CASSPRARGPGANVLTF
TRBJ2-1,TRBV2,CASSGDYNEQFF
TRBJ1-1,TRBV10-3,CAIKQDRGTEAFF
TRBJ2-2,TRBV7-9,CASSDRGRNGELFF
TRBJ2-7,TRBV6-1,CASRQGAFLGTYEQYF
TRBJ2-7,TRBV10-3,CAISSGTASYEQYF
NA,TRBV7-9,CASSFSPLDQFF
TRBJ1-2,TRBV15,CATSPRQGDISGYTF
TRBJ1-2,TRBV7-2,CASSLQGTYGYTF
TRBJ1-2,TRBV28,CASSLDNQGGYGYTF
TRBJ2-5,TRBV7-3,CASSPTGLAGGQETQYF
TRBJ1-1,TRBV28,CATLDRGRRGAFF
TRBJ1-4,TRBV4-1,CASSPRNREGLAKKLFF
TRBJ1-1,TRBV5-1,CASSREDTEAFF
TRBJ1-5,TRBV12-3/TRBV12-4,CASTGGGWNQPQHF
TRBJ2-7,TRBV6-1,CASSPSSWGQAAYEQYF
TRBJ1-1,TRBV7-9,CASSRTGGLNTEAFF
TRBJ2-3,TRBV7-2,CASSLSQVRTGTDTQYF
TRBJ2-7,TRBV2,CASSGGGPYEQYF
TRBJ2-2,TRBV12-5,CASGSDLGMNPGELFF
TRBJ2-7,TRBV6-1,CASSPDRYEQYF
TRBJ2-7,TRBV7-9,CASSLGTPILGEQYF
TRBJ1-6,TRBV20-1,CSARQGANSPLHF
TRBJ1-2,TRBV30,CAWGRQTYGYTF
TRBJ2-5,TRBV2,CASGDRVPVSGSETQYF
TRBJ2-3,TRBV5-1,CASSLAWVSTDTQYF
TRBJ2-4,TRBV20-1,CSARGVLAKNIQYF
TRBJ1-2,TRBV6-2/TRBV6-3,CASSTTNDRVGYGYTF
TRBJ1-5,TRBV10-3,CATSRFAGTGNQPQHF